This T cell receptor (beta chain) was sequenced for a study of T cell responses to AZD1222 COVID-19 vaccine. Study-level findings and limits: Epitopes outside B.1.351 and B.1.1.7 mutated regions reportedly drew nearly half of spike TCRs. An increase in Spike-specific TCR breadth and depth was observed after two AZD1222 doses. Clonal diversity was possibly underestimated, and white British individuals and females predominated among donors.

On this clone: The target antigen is unknown.

This table comes from immunoSEQ multiplex PCR, and its TCRdb copy is limited to in-frame clones, with some not included. Counted here are some 150,000 clones, 75% to 95% occurring once; the ten biggest clones make up less than 2%. This CDR3 has 13 amino acids. This sequence was found in an adult in good health. Material: peripheral blood, obtained on day 0 of AZD1222 vaccination. V gene TRBV7-5 combines with J gene TRBJ2-3; whether TRBD1, the table's D call, matches the DNA was not checked. TRBV7-5 constitutes a pseudogene. For the CDR3, the DNA is TGTGCCAGAAGCTTATCCCAGTCAGATACGCAGTATTTT. Translated, it gives CARSLSQSDTQYF.